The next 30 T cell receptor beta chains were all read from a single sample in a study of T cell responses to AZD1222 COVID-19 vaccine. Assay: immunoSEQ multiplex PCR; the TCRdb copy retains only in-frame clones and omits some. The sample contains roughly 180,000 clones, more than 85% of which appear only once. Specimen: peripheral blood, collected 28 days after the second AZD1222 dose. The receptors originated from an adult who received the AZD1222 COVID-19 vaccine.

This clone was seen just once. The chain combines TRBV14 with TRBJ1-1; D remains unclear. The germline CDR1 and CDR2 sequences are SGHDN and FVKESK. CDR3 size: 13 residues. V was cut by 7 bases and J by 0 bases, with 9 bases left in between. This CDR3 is CASTPFMNTEAFF. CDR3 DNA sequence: TGTGCCAGCACCCCTTTTATGAACACTGAAGCTTTCTTT.

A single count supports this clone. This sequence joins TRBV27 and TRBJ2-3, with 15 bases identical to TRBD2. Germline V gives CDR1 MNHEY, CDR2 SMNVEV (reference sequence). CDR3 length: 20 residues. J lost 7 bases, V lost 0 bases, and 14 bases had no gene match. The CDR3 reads CASSLSVFRPGTSGRNTQYF. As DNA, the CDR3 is TGTGCCAGCAGTTTATCGGTCTTTCGACCCGGGACTAGCGGGAGGAATACGCAGTATTTT.

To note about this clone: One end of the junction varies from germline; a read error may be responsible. The CDR3 region has the DNA TGTGCCAGCAGACCCGGGACGTGGAACTCTGGCTACACCTTC. Its protein product is CASRPGTWNSGYTF. The V call is TRBV6-5, the J call TRBJ1-2; possible D gene TRBD1, 5 bases. Germline values: CDR1 MNHEY, CDR2 SVGAGI. The CDR3 covers 14 residues.

Here the CDR3 reads CASSLYLAGATDTQYF. DNA of the CDR3: TGTGCCAGCAGCTTGTACCTAGCGGGCGCCACAGATACGCAGTATTTT. V is TRBV5-6 and J is TRBJ2-3; 8 positions agree with TRBD2. The J segment lost 2 bases and the V segment lost 1 base, leaving 6 bases of the junction unmatched. CDR1 is SGHDT and CDR2 is YYEEEE in the germline V gene. The CDR3 sequence is 16 residues long.

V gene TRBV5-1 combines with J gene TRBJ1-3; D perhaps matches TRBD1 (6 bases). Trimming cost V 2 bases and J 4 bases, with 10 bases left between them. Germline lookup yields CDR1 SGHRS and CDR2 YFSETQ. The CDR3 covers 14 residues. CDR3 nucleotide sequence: TGCGCCAGCAGCTTAGGGACACGCGGAAACACCATATATTTT. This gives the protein CASSLGTRGNTIYF.

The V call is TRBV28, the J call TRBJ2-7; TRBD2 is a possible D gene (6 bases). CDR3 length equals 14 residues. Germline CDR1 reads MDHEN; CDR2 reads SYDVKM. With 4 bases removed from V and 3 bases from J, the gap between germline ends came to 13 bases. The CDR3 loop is CASSSTGLIYEQYF. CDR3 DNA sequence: TGTGCCAGCAGTTCTACGGGACTGATCTACGAGCAGTACTTC.

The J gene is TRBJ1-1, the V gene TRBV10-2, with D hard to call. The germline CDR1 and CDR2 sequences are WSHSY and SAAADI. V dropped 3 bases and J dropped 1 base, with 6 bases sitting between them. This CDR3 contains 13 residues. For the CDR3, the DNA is TGCGCCAGCAGTGACAGAGAGAACACTGAAGCTTTCTTT. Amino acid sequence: CASSDRENTEAFF.

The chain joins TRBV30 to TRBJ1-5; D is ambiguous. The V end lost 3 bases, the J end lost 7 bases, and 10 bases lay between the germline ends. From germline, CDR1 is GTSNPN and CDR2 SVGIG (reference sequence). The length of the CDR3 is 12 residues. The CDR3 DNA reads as TGTGCCTGGAGGGTTCCGGGCCAGCCCCAGCATTTT. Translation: CAWRVPGQPQHF.

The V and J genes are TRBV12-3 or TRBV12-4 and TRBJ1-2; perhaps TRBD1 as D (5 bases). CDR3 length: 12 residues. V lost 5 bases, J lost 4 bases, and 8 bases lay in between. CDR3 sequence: CASSMTVYGYTF. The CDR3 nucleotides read TGTGCCAGCAGTATGACAGTCTATGGCTACACCTTC.

CDR3 loop: CASSGDSISAFF. The DNA for the CDR3 is TGTGCCAGTAGTGGGGACAGCATAAGCGCTTTCTTT. V and J are TRBV19 and TRBJ1-1; 7 bases line up with TRBD1. V gave up 5 bases and J gave up 11 bases; unmatched junction bases: 8. From germline, CDR1 is LNHDA and CDR2 SQIVND (reference sequence). The CDR3 contains 12 residues.

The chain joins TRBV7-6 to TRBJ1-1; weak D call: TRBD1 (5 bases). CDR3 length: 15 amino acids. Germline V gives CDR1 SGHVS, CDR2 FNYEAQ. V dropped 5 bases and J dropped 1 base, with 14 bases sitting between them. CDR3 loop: CASSPRSGRNTEAFF. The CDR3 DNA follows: TGTGCCAGCAGCCCTAGATCGGGACGGAACACTGAAGCTTTCTTT.

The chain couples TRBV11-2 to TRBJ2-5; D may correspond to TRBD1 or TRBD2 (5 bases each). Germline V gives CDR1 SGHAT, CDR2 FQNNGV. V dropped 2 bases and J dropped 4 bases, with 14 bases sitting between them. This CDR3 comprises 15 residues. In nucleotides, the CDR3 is TGTGCCAGCAGCTTAATAAGCGCTGGGGGAGAGACCCAGTACTTC. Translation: CASSLISAGGETQYF.

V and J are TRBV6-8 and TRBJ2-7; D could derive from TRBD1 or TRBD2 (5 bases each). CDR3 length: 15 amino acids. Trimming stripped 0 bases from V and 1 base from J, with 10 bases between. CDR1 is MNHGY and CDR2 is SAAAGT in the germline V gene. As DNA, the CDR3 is TGTGCCAGCAGTTACTCGACGGGGCAGTCCTACGAGCAGTACTTC. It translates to CASSYSTGQSYEQYF.

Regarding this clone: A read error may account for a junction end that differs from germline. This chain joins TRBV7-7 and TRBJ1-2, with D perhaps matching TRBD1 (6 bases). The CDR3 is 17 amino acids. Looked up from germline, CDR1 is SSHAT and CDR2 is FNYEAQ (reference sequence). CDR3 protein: CASSLAGRGFFVYGYTF. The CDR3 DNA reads TGTGCTAGCAGCTTAGCGGGCAGGGGATTTTTTGTGTATGGCTACACCTTC.

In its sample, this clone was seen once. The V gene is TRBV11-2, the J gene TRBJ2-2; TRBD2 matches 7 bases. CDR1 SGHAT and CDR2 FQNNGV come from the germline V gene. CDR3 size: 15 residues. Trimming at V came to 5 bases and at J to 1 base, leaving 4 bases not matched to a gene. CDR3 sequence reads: CASSIGLGNTGELFF. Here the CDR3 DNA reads TGTGCCAGCAGCATCGGACTAGGGAACACCGGGGAGCTGTTTTTT.

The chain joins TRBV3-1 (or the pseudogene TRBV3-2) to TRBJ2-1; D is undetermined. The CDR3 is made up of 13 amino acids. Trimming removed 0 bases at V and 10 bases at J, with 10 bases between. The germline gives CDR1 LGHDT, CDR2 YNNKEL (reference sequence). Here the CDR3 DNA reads TGTGCCAGCAGCCAAGACCTATTTGGAGAGCAGTTCTTC. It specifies CASSQDLFGEQFF.

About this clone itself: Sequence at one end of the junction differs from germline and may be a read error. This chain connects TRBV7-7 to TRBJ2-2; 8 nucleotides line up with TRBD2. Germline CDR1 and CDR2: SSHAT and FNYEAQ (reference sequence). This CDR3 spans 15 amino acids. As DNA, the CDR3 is TGTGCTAGCAGCTCGATAGCGGGGTCCGCCGGGGAGCTGTTTTTT. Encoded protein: CASSSIAGSAGELFF.

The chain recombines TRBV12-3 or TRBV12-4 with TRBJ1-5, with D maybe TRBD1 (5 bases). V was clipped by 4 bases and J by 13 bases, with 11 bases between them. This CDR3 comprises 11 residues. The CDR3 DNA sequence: TGTGCCAGCAGTTCCGGGACTCAACAGCATTTT. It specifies CASSSGTQQHF.

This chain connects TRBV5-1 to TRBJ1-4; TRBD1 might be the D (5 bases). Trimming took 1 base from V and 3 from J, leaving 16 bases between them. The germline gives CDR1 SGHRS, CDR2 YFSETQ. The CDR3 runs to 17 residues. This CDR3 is CASSLFGANSANEKLFF. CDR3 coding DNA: TGCGCCAGCAGCTTGTTTGGGGCAAATAGCGCTAATGAAAAACTGTTTTTT. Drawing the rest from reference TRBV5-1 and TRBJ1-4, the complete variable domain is KAGVTQTPRYLIKTRGQQVTLSCSPISGHRSVSWYQQTPGQGLQFLFEYFSETQRNKGNFPGRFSGRQFSNSRSEMNVSTLELGDSALYLCASSLFGANSANEKLFFGSGTQLSVL.

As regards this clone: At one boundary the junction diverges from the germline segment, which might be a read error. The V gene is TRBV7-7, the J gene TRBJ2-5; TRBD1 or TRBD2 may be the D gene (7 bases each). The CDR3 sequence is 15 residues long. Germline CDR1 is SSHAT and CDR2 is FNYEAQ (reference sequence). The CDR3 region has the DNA TGTGCTAGCAGCACAGGGGTACAAGGGAGGGGGACCCAGTACTTC. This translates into CASSTGVQGRGTQYF.

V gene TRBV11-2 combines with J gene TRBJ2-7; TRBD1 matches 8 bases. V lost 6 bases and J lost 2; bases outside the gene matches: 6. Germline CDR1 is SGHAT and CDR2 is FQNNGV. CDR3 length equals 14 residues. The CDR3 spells CASSPTGQAYEQYF. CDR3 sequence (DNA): TGTGCCAGCAGTCCTACGGGACAGGCCTACGAGCAGTACTTC.

CDR3 loop: CASSGGWETQYF. The DNA for the CDR3 is TGTGCCAGTTCAGGGGGCTGGGAGACCCAGTACTTC. The V call is TRBV19, the J call TRBJ2-5, with 8 nucleotides matching TRBD1. Per germline, CDR1 LNHDA and CDR2 SQIVND (reference sequence). This CDR3 has 12 amino acids. J lost 5 bases, V lost 8 bases, and 4 bases had no gene match.

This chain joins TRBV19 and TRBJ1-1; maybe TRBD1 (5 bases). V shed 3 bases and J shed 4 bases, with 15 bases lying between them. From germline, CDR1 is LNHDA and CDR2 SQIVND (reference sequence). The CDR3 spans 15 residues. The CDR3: CASSIIGAGGTEAFF. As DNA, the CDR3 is TGTGCCAGTAGTATCATCGGGGCTGGGGGCACTGAAGCTTTCTTT.

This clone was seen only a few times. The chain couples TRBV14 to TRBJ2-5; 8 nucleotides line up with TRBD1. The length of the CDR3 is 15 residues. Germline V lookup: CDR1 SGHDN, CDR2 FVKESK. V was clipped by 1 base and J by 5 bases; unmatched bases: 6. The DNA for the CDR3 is TGTGCCAGCAGCCAAGGGCAGGGGGCATGGGAGACCCAGTACTTC. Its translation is CASSQGQGAWETQYF.

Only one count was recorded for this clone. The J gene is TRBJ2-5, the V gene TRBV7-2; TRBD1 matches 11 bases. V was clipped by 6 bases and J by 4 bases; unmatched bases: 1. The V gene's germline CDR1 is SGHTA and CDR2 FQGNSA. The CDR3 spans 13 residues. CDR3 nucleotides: TGTGCCAGCAGGGACAGGGGGCGAGAGACCCAGTACTTC. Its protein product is CASRDRGRETQYF.

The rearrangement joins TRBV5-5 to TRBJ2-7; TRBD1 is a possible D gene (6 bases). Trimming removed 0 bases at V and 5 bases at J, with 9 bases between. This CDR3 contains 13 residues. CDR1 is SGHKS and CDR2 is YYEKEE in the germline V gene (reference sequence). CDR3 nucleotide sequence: TGTGCCAGCAGCTTGGGAGGACAGAACGAGCAGTACTTC. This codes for CASSLGGQNEQYF.

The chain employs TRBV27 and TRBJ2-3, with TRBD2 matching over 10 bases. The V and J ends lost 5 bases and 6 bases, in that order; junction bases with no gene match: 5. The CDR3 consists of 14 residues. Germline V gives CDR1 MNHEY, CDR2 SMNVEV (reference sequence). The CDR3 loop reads CASSMTSGWDTQYF. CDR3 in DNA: TGTGCCAGCAGTATGACTAGCGGGTGGGATACGCAGTATTTT.

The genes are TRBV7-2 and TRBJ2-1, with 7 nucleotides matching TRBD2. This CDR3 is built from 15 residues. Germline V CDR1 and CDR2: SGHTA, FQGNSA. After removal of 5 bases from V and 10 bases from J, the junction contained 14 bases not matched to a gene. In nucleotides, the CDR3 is TGTGCCAGCAGCCCCAGGGCGGGGGAATCGGAGGAGCAGTTCTTC. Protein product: CASSPRAGESEEQFF.

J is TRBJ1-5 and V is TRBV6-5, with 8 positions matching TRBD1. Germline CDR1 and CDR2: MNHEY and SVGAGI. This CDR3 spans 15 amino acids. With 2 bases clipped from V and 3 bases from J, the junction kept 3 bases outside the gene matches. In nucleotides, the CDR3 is TGTGCCAGCAGTTACCCAGGGGGCATCAATCAGCCCCAGCATTTT. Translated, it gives CASSYPGGINQPQHF.

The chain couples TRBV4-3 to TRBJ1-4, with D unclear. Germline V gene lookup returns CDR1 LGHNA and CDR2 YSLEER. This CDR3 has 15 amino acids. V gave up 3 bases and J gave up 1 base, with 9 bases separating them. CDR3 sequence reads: CASSQGWITNEKLFF. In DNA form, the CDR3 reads TGCGCCAGCAGCCAGGGGTGGATAACTAATGAAAAACTGTTTTTT.